This T cell receptor (beta chain) came from a study of CD8 T cells in ankylosing spondylitis. Using quantitative 5'-RACE with molecular barcodes, the authors made TCR beta libraries. TCRdb re-called the 5' RACE reads with MiXCR, one entry per CDR3 protein. The table records some 240,000 distinct CDR3 sequences, about 24% of them present only once. Turning to this clonotype: What it binds is unknown.

The V end lost 0 bases, the J end lost 3 bases, and 5 bases lay between the germline ends. The CDR3 sequence is 13 residues long. Germline CDR1 and CDR2: SQVTM and ANQGSEA. Whole-study results and caveats: In ankylosing spondylitis patients, matched synovial fluid reportedly showed significant enrichment of disease-linked clones. Earlier studies detected some motif variants in reactive arthritis synovial fluid and blood. Among TCR beta sequences, a motif of eight or nine highly homologous variants appeared characteristic of ankylosing spondylitis blood.

Material: blood, either unsorted or a sorted T cell fraction (not recorded which). This sequence joins TRBV29-1 and TRBJ1-4, with D hard to call. The TCR sequence derives from a male donor with ankylosing spondylitis or in good health (not recorded which). CDR3 sequence (DNA): TGCAGCGTTGAAGAGAAGGCTAATGAAAAACTGTTTTTT. Its protein product is CSVEEKANEKLFF.